The clone carrying this T cell receptor beta chain occurred many times. The data belong to a study of Graves' ophthalmopathy and Graves' hyperthyroidism. The CDR3 has 12 amino acids. From germline, CDR1 is DFQATT and CDR2 SNEGSKA (reference sequence). Trimming removed 0 bases at V and 4 bases at J, with 6 bases between. Transcripts of RNA were the source for amplifying TCR beta CDR3 regions. HTBI-primed RT-PCR formed the first round, and a multiplex PCR formed the second. Each CDR3 protein is one row after TCRdb ran MiXCR on the multiplex PCR reads. The table includes some 350,000 distinct CDR3 sequences, 17% detected once. Hyperthyroidism cases were recent diagnoses of under 2 months' duration in people aged 18 to 65.

The sequence derives from an adult woman with stable Graves' hyperthyroidism. Source material: peripheral blood. The J gene is TRBJ2-5, the V gene TRBV20-1, with a tentative D call TRBD2 (5 bases). The CDR3 bases are TGCAGTGCTAGAGATGCGGGAGAGACCCAGTACTTC. It specifies CSARDAGETQYF.